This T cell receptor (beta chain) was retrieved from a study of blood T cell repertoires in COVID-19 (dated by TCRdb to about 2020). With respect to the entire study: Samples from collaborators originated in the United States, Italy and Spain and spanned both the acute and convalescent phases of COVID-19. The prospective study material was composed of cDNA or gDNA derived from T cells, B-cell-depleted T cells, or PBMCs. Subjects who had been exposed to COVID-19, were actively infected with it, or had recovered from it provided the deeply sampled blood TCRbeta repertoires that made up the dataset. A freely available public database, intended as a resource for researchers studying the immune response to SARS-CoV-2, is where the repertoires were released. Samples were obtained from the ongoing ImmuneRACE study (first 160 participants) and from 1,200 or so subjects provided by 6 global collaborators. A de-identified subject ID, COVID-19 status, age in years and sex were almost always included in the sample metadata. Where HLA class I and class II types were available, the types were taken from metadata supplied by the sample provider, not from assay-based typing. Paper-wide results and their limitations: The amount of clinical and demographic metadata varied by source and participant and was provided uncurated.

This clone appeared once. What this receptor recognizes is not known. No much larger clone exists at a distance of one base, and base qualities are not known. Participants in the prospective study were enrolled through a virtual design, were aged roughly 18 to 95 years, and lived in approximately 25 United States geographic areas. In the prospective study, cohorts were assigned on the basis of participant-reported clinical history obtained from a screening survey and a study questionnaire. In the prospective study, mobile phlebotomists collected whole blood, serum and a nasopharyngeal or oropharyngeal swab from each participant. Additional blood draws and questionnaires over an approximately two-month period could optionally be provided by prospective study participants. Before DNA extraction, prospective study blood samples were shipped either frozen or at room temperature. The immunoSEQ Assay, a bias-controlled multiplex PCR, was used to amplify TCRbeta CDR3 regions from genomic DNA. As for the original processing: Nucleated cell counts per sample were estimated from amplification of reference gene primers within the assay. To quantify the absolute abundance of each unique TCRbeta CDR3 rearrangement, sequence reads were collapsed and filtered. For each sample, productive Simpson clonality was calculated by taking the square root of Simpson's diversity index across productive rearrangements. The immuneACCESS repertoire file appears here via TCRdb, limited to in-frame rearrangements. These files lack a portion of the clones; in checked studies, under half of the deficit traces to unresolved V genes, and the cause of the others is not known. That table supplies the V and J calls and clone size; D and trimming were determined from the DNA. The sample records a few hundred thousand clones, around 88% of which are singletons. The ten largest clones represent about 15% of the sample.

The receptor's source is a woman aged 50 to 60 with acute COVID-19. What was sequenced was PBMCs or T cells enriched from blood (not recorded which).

The CDR3: CASSRAGGSWGEQYF. The DNA sequence reads TGTGCCAGCAGCCGAGCGGGGGGCAGTTGGGGCGAGCAGTACTTC. The chain was built from TRBV11-1 and TRBJ2-7; 9 central nucleotides agree with TRBD2. Compared with germline, V lacks 5 bases and J lacks 6 bases; bases without a gene match: 11. The CDR3 spans 15 residues, from the cysteine through the phenylalanine. Just CDR3 DNA is preserved here, 45 bases in frame from base 1. The germline V gene (reference sequence) sets CDR1 to SGHAT and CDR2 to FQDESV.